This T cell receptor beta chain was sequenced in a study of blood T cells in healthy people across ages. The draw of peripheral blood yielded 8.5 to 10 milliliters from each donor. Study-level points and caveats: Among T cells, TCR beta diversity per million cells dropped roughly linearly as age rose. Estimates drawn from one million T cells were deemed to understate diversity.

The authors ran a second PCR of roughly 6 to 12 cycles using a sample-barcoded 5' primer and a J-beta primer mix. Tagging of each cDNA molecule was performed by a template-switch adaptor with 12 random nucleotides. TCRdb reanalysed the 5' RACE reads using MiXCR and keeps one entry per CDR3 protein. The repertoire includes 2 million or so distinct CDR3 sequences, roughly 52% of them detected once, and approximately 2% sits in the top ten. A few counts support this clonotype. Its antigen remains unknown. The V end lost 1 base, the J end lost 2 bases, and 12 bases lay between the germline ends. The CDR3 runs 16 residues. Germline loops: CDR1 MDHEN, CDR2 SYDVKM.

The chain recombines TRBV28 with TRBJ2-1; D possibly corresponds to TRBD2 (7 bases). The TCR originated in a woman in her thirties or forties in good health. The sample comprised blood. Here the CDR3 reads CASSLFRGATYNEQFF. The CDR3 DNA is TGTGCCAGCAGTTTATTCCGGGGGGCCACCTACAATGAGCAGTTCTTC.